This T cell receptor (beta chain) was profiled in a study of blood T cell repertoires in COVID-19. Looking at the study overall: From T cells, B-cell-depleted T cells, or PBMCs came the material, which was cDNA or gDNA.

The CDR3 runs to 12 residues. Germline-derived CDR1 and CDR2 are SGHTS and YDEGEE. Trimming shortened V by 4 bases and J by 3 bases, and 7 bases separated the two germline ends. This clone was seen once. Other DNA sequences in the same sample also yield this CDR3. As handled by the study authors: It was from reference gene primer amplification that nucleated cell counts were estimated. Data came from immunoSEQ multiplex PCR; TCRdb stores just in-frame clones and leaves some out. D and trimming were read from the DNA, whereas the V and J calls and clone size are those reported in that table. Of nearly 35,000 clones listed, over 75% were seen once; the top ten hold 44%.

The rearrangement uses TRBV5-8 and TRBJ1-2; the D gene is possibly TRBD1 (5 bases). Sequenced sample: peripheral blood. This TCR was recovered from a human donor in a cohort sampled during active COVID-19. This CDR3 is CASSRDYYGYTF. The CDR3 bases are TGTGCCAGCAGCCGGGACTACTATGGCTACACCTTC.